This record covers a single T cell receptor (beta chain). Its specificity is unknown. The sample is drawn from a study of immune evolution from preneoplasia to lung adenocarcinoma. The data were produced by immunoSEQ multiplex PCR, yet TCRdb's version contains in-frame clones alone and is incomplete. This table holds approximately 5,000 clones, less than 85% found once. Germline lookup yields CDR1 SGHRS and CDR2 YFSETQ. This CDR3 has 14 residues. V lost 5 bases, J lost 1 base, and 4 bases stayed unmatched. Premalignant or tumor cells were enriched by macro-dissection after pathologic assessment. Study-level findings and limits: Clonality was highest in normal lung, lower in later-stage lesions apparently. From normal lung to invasive adenocarcinoma, top clone frequencies appeared to decrease.

The chain carries TRBV5-1 and TRBJ2-5, with 8 nucleotides matching TRBD2. This receptor was identified in a person aged 50-69 years with lung adenocarcinoma. The specimen sequenced was FFPE minimally invasive lung adenocarcinoma tissue. The CDR3 DNA reads TGCGCCAGCAGACGTGGGACTAGCCAAGAGACCCAGTACTTC. Protein: CASRRGTSQETQYF.